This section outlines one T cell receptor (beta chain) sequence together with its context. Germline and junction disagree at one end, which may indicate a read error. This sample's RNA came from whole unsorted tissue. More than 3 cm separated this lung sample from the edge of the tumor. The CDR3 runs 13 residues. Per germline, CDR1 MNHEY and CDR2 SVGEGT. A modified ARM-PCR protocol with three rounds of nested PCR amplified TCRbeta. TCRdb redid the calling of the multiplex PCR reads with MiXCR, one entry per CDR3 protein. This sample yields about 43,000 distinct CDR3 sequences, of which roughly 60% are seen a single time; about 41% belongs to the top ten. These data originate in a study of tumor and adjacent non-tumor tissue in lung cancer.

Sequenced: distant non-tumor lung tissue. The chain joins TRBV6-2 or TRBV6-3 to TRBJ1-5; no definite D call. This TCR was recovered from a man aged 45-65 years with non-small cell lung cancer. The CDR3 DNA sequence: TGTGCCAACTCAGATCGTCGAGATCAGCCTCAGCATTTT. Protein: CANSDRRDQPQHF.